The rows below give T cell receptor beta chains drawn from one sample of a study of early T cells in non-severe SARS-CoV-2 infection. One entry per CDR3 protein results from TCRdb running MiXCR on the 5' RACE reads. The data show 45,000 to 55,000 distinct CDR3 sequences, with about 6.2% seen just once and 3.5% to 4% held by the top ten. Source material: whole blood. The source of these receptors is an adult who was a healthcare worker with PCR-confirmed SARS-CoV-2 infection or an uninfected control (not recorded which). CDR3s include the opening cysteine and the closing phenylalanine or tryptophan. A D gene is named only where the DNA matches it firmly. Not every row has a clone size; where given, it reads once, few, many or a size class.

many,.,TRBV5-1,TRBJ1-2,CASSLVYDPKHGYTF,TGCGCCAGCAGCTTAGTGTACGACCCTAAACATGGCTACACCTTC
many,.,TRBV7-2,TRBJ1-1,CASSLGKAQMNTEAFF,TGTGCCAGCAGCTTGGGGAAGGCACAAATGAACACTGAAGCTTTCTTT
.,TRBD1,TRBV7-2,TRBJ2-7,CASSSMQGADEQYF,TGTGCCAGCAGCTCGATGCAGGGGGCCGACGAGCAGTACTTC
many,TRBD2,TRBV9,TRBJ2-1,CASSVASGGINEQFF,TGTGCCAGCAGCGTAGCCAGCGGGGGGATCAATGAGCAGTTCTTC
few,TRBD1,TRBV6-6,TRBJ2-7,CASRGTVYEQYF,TGTGCCAGCAGGGGGACAGTCTACGAGCAGTACTTC
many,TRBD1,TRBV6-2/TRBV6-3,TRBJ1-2,CASRETGGSYGYTF,TGTGCCAGCAGAGAGACAGGGGGGAGCTATGGCTACACCTTC
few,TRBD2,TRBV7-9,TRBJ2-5,CASGSTSGETQYF,TGTGCCAGCGGCTCAACTAGCGGAGAGACCCAGTACTTC
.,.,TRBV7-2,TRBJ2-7,CASSSPPPGSYEQYF,TGTGCCAGCAGCTCGCCCCCCCCCGGGTCCTACGAGCAGTACTTC
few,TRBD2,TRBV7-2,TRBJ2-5,CASSLSGGAYQETQYF,TGTGCCAGCAGTCTTAGCGGGGGAGCTTACCAAGAGACCCAGTACTTC
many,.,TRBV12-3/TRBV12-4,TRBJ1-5,CASSFGGVSNQPQHF,TGTGCCAGCAGTTTTGGGGGAGTAAGCAATCAGCCCCAGCATTTT
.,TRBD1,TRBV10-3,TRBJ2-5,CAISLGQRETQYF,TGTGCCATCAGCCTGGGACAGAGAGAGACCCAGTACTTC
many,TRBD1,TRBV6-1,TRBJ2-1,CASSVTGTGSFNEQFF,TGTGCCAGCAGTGTAACCGGGACAGGGTCCTTTAATGAGCAGTTCTTC
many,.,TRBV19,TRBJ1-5,CASSPGELYNQPQHF,TGTGCCAGTTCCCCAGGGGAGTTGTACAATCAGCCCCAGCATTTT
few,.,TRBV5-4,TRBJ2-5,CASSLEAFGRSSQETQYF,TGTGCCAGCAGCTTGGAAGCGTTTGGGAGGTCCTCCCAAGAGACCCAGTACTTC
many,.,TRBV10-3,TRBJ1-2,CAIGQGDRGYTF,TGTGCCATCGGGCAGGGTGATAGAGGCTACACCTTC
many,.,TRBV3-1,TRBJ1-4,CASSQAGGIGEKLFF,TGTGCCAGCAGCCAAGCGGGCGGAATAGGAGAAAAACTGTTTTTT
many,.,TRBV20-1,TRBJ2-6,CSAQAGANVLTF,TGCAGTGCCCAGGCCGGGGCCAACGTCCTGACTTTC
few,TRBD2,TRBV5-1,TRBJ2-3,CASSSSGVTQYF,TGCGCCAGCAGCTCAAGCGGGGTGACGCAGTATTTT
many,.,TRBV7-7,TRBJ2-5,CASSLELGGEETQYF,TGTGCTAGCAGCTTAGAACTAGGCGGGGAAGAGACCCAGTACTTC
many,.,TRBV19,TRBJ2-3,CASSMQHSYRGDTQYF,TGTGCCAGTAGTATGCAACACTCGTATAGGGGAGATACGCAGTATTTT
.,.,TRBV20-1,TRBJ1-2,CSAREAFGANYGYTF,TGCAGTGCTAGAGAGGCATTTGGGGCGAACTATGGCTACACCTTC
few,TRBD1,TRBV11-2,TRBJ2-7,CASSSDRGPYEQYF,TGTGCCAGCAGCTCGGACAGGGGGCCCTACGAGCAGTACTTC
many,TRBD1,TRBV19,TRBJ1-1,CASIDRRGDTEAFF,TGTGCCAGTATAGACCGCAGGGGGGACACTGAAGCTTTCTTT
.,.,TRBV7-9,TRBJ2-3,CASSRHADTQYF,TGTGCCAGCAGCCGACACGCAGATACGCAGTATTTT
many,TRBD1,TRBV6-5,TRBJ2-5,CASSRTGRETQYF,TGTGCCAGCAGTAGGACAGGGAGAGAGACCCAGTACTTC
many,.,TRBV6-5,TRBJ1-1,CASSYMGLTEAFF,TGTGCCAGCAGTTACATGGGCCTCACTGAAGCTTTCTTT
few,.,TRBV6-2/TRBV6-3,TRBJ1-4,CASTAKLFF,TGTGCCAGCACCGCTAAACTGTTTTTT
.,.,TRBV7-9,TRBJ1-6,CASSLGGLGNSPLHF,TGTGCCAGCAGCTTAGGCGGCCTGGGGAATTCACCCCTCCACTTT
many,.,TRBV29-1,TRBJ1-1,CSVCNTVNTEAFF,TGCAGCGTTTGCAACACAGTGAACACTGAAGCTTTCTTT
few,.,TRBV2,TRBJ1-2,CASRPGNYGYTF,TGTGCCAGCAGACCGGGAAACTATGGCTACACCTTC
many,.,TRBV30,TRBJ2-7,CAWSVSSSEQYF,TGTGCCTGGAGTGTTTCTAGCAGCGAGCAGTACTTC